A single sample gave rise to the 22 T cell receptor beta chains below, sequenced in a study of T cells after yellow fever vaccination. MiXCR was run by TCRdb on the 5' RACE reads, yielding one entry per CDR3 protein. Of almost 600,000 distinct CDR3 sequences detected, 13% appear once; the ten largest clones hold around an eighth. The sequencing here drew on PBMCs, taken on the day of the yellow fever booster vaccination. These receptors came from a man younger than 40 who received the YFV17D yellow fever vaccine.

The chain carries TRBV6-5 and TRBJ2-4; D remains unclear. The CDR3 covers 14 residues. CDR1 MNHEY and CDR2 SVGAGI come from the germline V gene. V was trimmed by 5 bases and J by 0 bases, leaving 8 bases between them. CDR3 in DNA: TGTGCCAGCAGTAACAGCCTAGCCAAAAACATTCAGTACTTC. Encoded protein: CASSNSLAKNIQYF.

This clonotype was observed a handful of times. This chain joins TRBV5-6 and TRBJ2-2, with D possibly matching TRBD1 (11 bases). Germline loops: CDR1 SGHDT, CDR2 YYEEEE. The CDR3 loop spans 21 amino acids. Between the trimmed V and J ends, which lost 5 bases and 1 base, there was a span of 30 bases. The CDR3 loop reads CASRTSGTGGLAGGNTGELFF. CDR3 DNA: TGTGCCAGCAGAACATCCGGGACAGGGGGATTAGCGGGAGGGAACACCGGGGAGCTGTTTTTT.

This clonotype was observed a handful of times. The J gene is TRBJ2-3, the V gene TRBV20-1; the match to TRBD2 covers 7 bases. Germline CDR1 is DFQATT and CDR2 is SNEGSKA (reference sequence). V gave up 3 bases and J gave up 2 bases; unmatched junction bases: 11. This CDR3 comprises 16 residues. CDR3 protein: CSASGESGIDTDTQYF. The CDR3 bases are TGCAGTGCTAGCGGGGAGAGCGGGATAGACACAGATACGCAGTATTTT.

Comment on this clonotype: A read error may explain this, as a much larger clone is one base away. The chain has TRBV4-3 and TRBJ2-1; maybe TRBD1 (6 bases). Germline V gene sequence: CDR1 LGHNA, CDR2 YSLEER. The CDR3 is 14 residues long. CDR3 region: CAGSRRDISNEQFF. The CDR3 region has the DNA TGCGCCGGCAGCCGACGGGACATTTCCAATGAGCAGTTCTTC.

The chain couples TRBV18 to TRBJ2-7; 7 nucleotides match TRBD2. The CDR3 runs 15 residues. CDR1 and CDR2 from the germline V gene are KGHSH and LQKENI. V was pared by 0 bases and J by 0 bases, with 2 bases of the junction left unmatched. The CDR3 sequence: CASSPPAGASYEQYF. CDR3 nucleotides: TGTGCCAGCTCACCACCGGCGGGAGCCTCCTACGAGCAGTACTTC.

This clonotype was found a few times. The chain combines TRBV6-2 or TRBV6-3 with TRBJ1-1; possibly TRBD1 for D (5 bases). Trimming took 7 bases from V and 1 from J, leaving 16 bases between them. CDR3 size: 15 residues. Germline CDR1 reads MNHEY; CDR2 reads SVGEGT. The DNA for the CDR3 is TGTGCCAGCAAAAACCTGGACACGTCGAACACTGAAGCTTTCTTT. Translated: CASKNLDTSNTEAFF.

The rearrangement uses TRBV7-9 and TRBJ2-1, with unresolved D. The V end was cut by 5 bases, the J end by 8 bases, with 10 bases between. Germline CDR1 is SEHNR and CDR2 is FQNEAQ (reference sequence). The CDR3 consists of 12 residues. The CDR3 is CASSPRADEQFF. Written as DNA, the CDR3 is TGTGCCAGCAGCCCAAGGGCGGATGAGCAGTTCTTC. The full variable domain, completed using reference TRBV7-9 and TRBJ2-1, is DTGVSQNPRHKITKRGQNVTFRCDPISEHNRLYWYRQTLGQGPEFLTYFQNEAQLEKSRLLSDRFSAERPKGSFSTLEIQRTEQGDSAMYLCASSPRADEQFFGPGTRLTVL.

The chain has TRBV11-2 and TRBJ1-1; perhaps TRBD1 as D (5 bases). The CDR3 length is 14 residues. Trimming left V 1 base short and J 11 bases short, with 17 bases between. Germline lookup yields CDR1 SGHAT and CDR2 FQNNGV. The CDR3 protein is CASSLVEVGREAFF. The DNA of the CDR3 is TGTGCCAGCAGCTTAGTAGAAGTCGGCAGGGAGGCTTTCTTT.

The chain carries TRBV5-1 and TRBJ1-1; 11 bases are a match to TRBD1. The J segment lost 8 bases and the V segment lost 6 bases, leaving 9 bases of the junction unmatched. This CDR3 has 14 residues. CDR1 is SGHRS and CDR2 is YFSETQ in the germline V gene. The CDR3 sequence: CASTNGQGADEAFF. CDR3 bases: TGCGCCAGCACTAACGGACAGGGGGCGGACGAAGCTTTCTTT. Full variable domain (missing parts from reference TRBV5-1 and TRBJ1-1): KAGVTQTPRYLIKTRGQQVTLSCSPISGHRSVSWYQQTPGQGLQFLFEYFSETQRNKGNFPGRFSGRQFSNSRSEMNVSTLELGDSALYLCASTNGQGADEAFFGQGTRLTVV.

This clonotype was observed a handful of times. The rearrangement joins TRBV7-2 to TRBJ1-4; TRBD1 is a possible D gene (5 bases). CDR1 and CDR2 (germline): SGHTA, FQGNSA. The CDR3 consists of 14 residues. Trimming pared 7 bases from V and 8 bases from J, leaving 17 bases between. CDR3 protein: CASTSSLGQEKLFF. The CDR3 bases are TGTGCCAGCACCTCGTCTCTGGGGCAAGAAAAACTGTTTTTT.

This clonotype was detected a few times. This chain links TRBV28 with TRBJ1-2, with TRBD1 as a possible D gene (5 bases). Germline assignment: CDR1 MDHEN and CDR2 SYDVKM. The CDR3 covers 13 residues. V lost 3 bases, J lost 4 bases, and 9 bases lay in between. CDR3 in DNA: TGTGCCAGCAGTTTTGGGACCACCTATGGCTACACCTTC. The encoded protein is CASSFGTTYGYTF.

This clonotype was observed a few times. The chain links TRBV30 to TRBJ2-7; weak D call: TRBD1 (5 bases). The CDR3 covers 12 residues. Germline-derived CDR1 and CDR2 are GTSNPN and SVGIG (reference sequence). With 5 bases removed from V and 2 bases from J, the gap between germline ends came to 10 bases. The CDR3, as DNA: TGTGCCTGGGGAGACAGAGCCTACGAGCAGTACTTC. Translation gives CAWGDRAYEQYF.

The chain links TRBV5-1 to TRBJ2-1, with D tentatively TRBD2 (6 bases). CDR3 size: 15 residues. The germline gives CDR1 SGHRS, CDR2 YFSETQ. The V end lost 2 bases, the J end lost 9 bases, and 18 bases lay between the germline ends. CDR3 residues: CASSFIQAKGGEQFF. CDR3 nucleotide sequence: TGCGCCAGCAGCTTTATACAGGCAAAGGGAGGTGAGCAGTTCTTC.

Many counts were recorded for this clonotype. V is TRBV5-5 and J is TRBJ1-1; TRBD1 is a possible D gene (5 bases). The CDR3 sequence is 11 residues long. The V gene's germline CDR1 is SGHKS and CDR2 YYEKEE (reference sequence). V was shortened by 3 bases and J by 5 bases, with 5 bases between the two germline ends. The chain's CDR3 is CASSWGTEAFF. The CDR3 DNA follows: TGTGCCAGCAGCTGGGGGACTGAAGCTTTCTTT. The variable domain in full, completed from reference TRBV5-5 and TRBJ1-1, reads DAGVTQSPTHLIKTRGQQVTLRCSPISGHKSVSWYQQVLGQGPQFIFQYYEKEERGRGNFPDRFSARQFPNYSSELNVNALLLGDSALYLCASSWGTEAFFGQGTRLTVV.

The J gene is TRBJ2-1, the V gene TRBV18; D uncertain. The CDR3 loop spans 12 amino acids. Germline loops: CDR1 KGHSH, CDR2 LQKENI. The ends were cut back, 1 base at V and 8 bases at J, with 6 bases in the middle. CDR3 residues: CASSPRLYEQFF. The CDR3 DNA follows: TGTGCCAGCTCACCACGTCTCTATGAGCAGTTCTTC.

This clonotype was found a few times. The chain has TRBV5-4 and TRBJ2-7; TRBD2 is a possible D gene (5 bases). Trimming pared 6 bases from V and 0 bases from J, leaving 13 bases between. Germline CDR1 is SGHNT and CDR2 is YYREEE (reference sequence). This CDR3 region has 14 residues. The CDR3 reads CASKDSSSSYEQYF. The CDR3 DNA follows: TGTGCCAGCAAGGACTCCTCGAGCTCCTACGAGCAGTACTTC.

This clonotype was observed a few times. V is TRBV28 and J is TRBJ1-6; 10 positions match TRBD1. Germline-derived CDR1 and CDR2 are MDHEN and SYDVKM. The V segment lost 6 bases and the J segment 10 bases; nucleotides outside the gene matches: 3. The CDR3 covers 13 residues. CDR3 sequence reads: CASRGTGESPLHF. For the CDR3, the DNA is TGTGCCAGCAGGGGGACAGGGGAATCACCCCTCCACTTT.

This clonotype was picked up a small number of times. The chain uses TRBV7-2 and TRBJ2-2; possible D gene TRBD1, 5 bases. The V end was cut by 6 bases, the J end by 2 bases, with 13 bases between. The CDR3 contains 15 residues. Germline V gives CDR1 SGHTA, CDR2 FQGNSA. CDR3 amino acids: CASRLDRYNTGELFF. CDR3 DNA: TGTGCCAGCAGGCTAGACAGATACAACACCGGGGAGCTGTTTTTT.

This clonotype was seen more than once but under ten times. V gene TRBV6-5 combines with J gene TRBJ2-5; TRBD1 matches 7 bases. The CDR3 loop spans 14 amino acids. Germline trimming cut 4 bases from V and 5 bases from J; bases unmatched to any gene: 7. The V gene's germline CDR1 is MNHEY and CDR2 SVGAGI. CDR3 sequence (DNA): TGTGCCAGCAGTTTTGGACAGGCTTCTGAGACCCAGTACTTC. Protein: CASSFGQASETQYF.

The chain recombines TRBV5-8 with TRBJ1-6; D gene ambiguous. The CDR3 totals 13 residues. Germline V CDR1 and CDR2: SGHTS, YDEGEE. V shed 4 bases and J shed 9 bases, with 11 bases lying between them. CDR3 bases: TGTGCCAGCAGCATTGGATCAACTTCACCCCTCCACTTT. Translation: CASSIGSTSPLHF.

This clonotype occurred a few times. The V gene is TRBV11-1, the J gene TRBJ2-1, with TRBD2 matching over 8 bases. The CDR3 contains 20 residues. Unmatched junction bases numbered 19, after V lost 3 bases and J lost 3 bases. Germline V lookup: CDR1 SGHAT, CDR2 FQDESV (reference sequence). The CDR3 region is CASSLQTGSAGGLLYNEQFF. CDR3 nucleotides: TGTGCCAGCAGCTTGCAGACGGGTTCGGCGGGAGGACTCCTCTACAATGAGCAGTTCTTC.

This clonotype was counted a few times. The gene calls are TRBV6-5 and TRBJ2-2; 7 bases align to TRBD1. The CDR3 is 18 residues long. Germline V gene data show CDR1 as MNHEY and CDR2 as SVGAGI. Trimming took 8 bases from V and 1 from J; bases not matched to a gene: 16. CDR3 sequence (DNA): TGTGCCAGCCTCTATCGACAGGGTCCATCGGGGAACACCGGGGAGCTGTTTTTT. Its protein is CASLYRQGPSGNTGELFF.